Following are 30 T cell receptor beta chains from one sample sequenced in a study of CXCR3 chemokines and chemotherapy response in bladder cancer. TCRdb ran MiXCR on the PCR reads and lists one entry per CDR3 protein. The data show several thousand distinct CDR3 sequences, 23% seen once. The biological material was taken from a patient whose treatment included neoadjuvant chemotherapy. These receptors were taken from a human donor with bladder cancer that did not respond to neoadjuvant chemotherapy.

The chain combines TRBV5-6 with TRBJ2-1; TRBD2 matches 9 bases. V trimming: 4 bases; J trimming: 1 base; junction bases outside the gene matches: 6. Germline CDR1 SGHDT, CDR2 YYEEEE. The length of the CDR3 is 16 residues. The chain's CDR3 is CASSLAGLISYNEQFF. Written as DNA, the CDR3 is TGTGCCAGCAGCCTAGCGGGGCTCATTTCCTACAATGAGCAGTTCTTC.

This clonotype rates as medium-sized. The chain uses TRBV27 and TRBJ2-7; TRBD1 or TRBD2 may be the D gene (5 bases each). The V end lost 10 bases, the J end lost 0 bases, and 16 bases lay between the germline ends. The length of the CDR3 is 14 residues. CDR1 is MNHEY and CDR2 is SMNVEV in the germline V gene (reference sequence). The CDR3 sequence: CATGPSGSSYEQYF. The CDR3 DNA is TGTGCCACGGGGCCTAGTGGGAGCTCCTACGAGCAGTACTTC.

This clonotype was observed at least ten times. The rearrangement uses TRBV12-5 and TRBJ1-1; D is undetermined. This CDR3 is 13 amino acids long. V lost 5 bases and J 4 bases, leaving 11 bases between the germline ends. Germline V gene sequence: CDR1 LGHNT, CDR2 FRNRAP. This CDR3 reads CASGRQPGTEAFF. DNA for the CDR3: TGTGCTAGTGGTCGTCAACCCGGCACTGAAGCTTTCTTT.

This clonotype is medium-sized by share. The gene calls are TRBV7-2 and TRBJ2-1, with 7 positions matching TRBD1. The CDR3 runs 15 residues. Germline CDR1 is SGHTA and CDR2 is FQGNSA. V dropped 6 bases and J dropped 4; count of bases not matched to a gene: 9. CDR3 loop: CASSIGGGRYNEQFF. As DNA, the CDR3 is TGTGCCAGCAGTATAGGGGGCGGTAGGTACAATGAGCAGTTCTTC. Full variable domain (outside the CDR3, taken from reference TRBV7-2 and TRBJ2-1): GAGVSQSPSNKVTEKGKDVELRCDPISGHTALYWYRQSLGQGLEFLIYFQGNSAPDKSGLPSDRFSAERTGGSVSTLTIQRTQQEDSAVYLCASSIGGGRYNEQFFGPGTRLTVL.

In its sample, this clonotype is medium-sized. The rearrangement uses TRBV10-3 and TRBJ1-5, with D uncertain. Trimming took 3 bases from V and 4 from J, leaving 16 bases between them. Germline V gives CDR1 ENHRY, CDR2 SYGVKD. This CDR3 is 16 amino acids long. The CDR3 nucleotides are TGTGCCATCAGTGAATCCCCCGGGCTTGGAAATCAGCCCCAGCATTTT. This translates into CAISESPGLGNQPQHF.

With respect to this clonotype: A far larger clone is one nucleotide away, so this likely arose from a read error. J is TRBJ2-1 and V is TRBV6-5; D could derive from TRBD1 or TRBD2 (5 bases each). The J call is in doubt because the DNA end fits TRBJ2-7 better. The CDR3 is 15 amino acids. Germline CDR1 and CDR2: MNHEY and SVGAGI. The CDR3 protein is CASSYGGQGSYEQYF. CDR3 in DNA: TGTGCCAGCAGTTACGGAGGACAAGGATCCTACGAGCAGTACTTC.

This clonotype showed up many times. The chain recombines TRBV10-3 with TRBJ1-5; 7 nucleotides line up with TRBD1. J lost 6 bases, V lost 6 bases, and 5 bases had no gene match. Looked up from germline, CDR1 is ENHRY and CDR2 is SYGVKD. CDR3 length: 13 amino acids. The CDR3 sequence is CAIRGGAGQPQHF. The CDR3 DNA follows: TGTGCCATCAGAGGGGGCGCGGGTCAGCCCCAGCATTTT.

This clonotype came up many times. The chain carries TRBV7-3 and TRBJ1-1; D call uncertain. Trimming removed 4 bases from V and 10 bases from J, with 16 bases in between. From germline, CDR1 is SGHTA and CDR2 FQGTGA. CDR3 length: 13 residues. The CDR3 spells CASSSAPGSGAFF. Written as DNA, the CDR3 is TGTGCCAGCAGCTCGGCTCCCGGCAGTGGAGCTTTCTTT.

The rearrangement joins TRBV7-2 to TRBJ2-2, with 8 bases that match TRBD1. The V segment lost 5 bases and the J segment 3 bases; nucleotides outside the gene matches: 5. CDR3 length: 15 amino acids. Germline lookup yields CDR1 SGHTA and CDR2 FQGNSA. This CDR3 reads CASSPGQGYTGELFF. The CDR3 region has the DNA TGTGCCAGCAGCCCAGGACAGGGATACACCGGGGAGCTGTTTTTT.

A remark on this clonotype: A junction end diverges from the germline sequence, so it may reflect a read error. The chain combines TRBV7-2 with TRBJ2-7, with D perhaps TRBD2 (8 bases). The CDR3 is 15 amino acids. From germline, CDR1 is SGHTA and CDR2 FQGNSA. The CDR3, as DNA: TGTGCCAGCAGCCGCAGGGGGGCGGGGGGCTACGAGCAGTACTTT. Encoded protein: CASSRRGAGGYEQYF.

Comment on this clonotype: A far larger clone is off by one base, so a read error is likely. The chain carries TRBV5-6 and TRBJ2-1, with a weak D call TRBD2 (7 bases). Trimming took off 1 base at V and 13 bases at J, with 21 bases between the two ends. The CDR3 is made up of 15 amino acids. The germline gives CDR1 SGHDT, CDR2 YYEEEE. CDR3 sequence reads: CASSLSAGAQETQFF. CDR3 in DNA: TGTGCCAGCAGCTTGAGCGCGGGGGCCCAAGAGACCCAGTTCTTC.

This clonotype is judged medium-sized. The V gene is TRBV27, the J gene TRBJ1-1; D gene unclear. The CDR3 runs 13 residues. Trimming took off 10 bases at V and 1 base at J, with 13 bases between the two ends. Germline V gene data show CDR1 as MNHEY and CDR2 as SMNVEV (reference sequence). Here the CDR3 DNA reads TGTGCCACTTCGACTACAGCGAACACTGAAGCTTTCTTT. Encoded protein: CATSTTANTEAFF.

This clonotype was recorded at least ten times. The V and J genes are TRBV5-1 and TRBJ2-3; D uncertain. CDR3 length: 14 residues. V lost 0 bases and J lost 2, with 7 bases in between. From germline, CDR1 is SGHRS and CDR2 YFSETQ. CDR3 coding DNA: TGCGCCAGCAGCTTGGACACTTCCACAGATACGCAGTATTTT. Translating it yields CASSLDTSTDTQYF.

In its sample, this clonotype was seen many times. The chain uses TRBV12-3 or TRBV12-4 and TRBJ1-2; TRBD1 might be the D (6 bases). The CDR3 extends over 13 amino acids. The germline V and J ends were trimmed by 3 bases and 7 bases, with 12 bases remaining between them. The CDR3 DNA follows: TGTGCCAGCAGTTTGGACACACAGGGTGGCTACACCTTC. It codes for CASSLDTQGGYTF.

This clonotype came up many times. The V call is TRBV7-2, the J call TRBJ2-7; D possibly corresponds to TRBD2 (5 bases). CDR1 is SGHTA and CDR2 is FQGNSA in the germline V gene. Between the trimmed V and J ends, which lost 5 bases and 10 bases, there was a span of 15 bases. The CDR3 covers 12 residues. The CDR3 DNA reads TGTGCCAGCAGCGTCCCTAATGGGAGACAGTACTTC. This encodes CASSVPNGRQYF.

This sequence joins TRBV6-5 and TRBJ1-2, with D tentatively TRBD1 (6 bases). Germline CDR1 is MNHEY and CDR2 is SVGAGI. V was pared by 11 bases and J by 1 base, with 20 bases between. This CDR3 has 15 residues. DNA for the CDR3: TGTGCCGACACCACCGGGACAACCCTTAACTATGGCTACACCTTC. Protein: CADTTGTTLNYGYTF.

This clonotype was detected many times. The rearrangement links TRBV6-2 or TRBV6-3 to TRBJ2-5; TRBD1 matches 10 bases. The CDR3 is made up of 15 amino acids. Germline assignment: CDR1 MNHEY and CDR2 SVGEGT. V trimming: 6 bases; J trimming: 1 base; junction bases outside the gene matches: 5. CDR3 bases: TGTGCCAGCAGCCTCCGGGACAGGGGCCAAGAGACCCAGTACTTC. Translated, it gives CASSLRDRGQETQYF.

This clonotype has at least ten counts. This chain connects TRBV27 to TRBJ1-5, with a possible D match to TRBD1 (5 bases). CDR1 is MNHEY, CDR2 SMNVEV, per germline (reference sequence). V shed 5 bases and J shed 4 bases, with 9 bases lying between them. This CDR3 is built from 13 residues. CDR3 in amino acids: CASSPGGNQPQHF. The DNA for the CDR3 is TGTGCCAGCAGTCCTGGGGGAAATCAGCCCCAGCATTTT.

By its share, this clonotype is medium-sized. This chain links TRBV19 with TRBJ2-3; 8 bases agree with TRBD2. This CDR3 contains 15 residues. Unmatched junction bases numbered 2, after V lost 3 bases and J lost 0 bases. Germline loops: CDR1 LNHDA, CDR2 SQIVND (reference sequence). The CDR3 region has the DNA TGTGCCAGTAGTATTGGCGGGGGGAGCACAGATACGCAGTATTTT. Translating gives CASSIGGGSTDTQYF. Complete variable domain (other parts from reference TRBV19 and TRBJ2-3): DGGITQSPKYLFRKEGQNVTLSCEQNLNHDAMYWYRQDPGQGLRLIYYSQIVNDFQKGDIAEGYSVSREKKESFPLTVTSAQKNPTAFYLCASSIGGGSTDTQYFGPGTRLTVL.

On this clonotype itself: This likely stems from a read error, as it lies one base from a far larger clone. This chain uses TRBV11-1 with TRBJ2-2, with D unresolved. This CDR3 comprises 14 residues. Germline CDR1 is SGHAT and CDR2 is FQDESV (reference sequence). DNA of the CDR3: TGTGTCAGCAGCAACAGCCTGGGGACCGGGGAGCTGTTTTTT. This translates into CVSSNSLGTGELFF.

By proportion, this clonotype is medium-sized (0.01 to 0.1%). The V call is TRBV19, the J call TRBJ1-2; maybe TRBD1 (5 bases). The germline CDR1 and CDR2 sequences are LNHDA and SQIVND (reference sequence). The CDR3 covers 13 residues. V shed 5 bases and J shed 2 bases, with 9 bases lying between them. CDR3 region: CASSPGRNYGYTF. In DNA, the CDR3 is TGTGCCAGTAGTCCGGGACGGAACTATGGCTACACCTTC.

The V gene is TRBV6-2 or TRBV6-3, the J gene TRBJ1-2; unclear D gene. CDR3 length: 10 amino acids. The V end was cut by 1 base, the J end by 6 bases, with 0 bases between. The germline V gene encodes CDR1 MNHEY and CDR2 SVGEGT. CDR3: CASSYYGYTF. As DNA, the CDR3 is TGTGCCAGCAGTTACTATGGCTACACCTTC.

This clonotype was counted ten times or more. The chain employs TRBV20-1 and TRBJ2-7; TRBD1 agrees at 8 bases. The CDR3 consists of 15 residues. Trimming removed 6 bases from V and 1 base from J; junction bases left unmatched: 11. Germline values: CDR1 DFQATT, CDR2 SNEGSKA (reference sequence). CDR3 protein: CSANPRDRPSYEQYF. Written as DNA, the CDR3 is TGCAGTGCCAACCCTCGGGACAGGCCTTCCTACGAGCAGTACTTC.

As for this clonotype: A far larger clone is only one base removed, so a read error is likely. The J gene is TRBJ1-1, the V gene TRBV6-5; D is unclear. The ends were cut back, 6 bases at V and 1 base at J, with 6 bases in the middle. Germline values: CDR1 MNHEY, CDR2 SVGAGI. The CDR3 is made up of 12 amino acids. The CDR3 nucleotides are TGTGCCAGCAGAGGACCGAACACTGAAGCTTTCTTT. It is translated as CASRGPNTEAFF.

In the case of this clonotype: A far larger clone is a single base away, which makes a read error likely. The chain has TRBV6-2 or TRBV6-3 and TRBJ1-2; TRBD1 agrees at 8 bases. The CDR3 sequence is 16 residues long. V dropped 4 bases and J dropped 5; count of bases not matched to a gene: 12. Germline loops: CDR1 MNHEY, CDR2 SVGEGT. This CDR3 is CASSSGTGPSPYGYTF. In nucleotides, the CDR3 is TGTGCCAGCAGTTCTGGGACAGGTCCTTCCCCTTATGGCTACACCTTC.

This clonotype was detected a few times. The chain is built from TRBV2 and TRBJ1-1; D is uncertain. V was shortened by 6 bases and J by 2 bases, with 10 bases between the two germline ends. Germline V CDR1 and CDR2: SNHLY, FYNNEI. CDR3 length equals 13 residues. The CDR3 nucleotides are TGTGCCAGCAGCGCCTCTGGAAACACTGAAGCTTTCTTT. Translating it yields CASSASGNTEAFF. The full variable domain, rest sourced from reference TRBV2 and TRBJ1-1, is EPEVTQTPSHQVTQMGQEVILRCVPISNHLYFYWYRQILGQKVEFLVSFYNNEISEKSEIFDDQFSVERPDGSNFTLKIRSTKLEDSAMYFCASSASGNTEAFFGQGTRLTVV.

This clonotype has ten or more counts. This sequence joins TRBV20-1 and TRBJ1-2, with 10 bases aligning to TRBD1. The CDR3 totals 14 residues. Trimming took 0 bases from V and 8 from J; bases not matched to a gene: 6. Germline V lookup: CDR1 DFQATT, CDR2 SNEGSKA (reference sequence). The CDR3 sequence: CSARDIGTGDGYTF. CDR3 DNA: TGCAGTGCTAGAGATATAGGGACAGGGGACGGCTACACCTTC.

The CDR3 here is CASSKTSGGHNQETQYF. CDR3 nucleotide sequence: TGTGCCAGCAGTAAGACTAGCGGGGGACACAACCAAGAGACCCAGTACTTC. This sequence joins TRBV6-1 and TRBJ2-5; TRBD2 agrees at 12 bases. CDR1 and CDR2 from the germline V gene are MNHNS and SASEGT. V was clipped by 5 bases and J by 0 bases; unmatched bases: 7. The CDR3 has 17 amino acids.

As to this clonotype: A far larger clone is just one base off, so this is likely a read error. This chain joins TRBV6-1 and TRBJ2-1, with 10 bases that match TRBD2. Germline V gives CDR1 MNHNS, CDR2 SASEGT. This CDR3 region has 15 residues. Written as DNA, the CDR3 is TGTGCCAGCAGCCCAGCGGGGGGGCCCCACAATGAGAAGTTCTTC. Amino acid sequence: CASSPAGGPHNEKFF.

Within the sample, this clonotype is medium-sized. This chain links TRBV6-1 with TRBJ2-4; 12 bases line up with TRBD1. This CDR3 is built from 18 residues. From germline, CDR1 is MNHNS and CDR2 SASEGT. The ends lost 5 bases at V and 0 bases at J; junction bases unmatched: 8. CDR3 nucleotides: TGTGCCAGCAGTTCAGGGACAGGGGGCTCTATAGCCAAAAACATTCAGTACTTC. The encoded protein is CASSSGTGGSIAKNIQYF.